This T cell receptor beta chain was observed in a study of T-cell memory formation after mild COVID-19. Background on the study: TCR clusters mostly belonged to single donors.

General observations from the study: Within pre-infection memory, some responding clones were found, suggesting cross-reactive memory joined. Contracting CD4+ clones lay largely in CM and EM, with CD8+ ones residing in EMRA.

From germline, CDR1 is SNHLY and CDR2 FYNNEI. The CDR3 runs to 11 residues. There are a few counts of this clonotype. The antigen is undetermined. At one of its ends the junction is not consistent with the germline gene, which may arise from a read error. Barcoded TCR alpha and TCR beta cDNA libraries with UMIs came from 5'RACE using constant-segment primers. TCRdb reanalysed the 5' RACE reads using MiXCR and keeps one entry per CDR3 protein. The sample shows around 530,000 distinct CDR3 sequences, 20% to 25% of them seen only once. The rearrangement joins TRBV2 to TRBJ2-1; 8 nucleotides align to TRBD2. The TCR originated in an adult woman who had mild COVID-19 (a few samples of this study predate the infection). Cell type and time point are not known. Source material: PBMCs or a T cell subset sorted from them (not recorded which). CDR3 nucleotides: TGTGCCAGCAGTCCTGGGACTAGTCGGGTCTTC. Translation: CASSPGTSRVF.